This TCR beta chain was sequenced during a study of Ad26.COV2.S vaccination and SARS-CoV-2 variants (dated by TCRdb to the early 2020s). A note on the overall study: Vaccine-arm donors came from COV1001, a multicentre, randomized, double-blind, placebo-controlled phase I-IIa trial of Ad26.COV2.S in healthy adults. Ad26.COV2.S was administered intramuscularly at a dose of 5x10^10 or 1x10^11 viral particles, either as one shot or as two shots given 56 days apart. Sequencing of the TCRbeta repertoire served to evaluate the specificity and breadth of SARS-CoV-2-reactive T cell receptors following Ad26.COV2.S vaccination. A total of 32 samples were included in the TCR-sequenced set, comprising around 19 Ad26.COV2.S vaccine recipients, 5 placebo recipients and 8 SARS-CoV-2 convalescent individuals. Participants in the trial were split at random into five groups of five each, receiving low-dose or high-dose Ad26.COV2.S once or twice, or else placebo on both occasions. Investigators did not know the trial group allocation while performing experiments and assessing outcomes. What the authors observed across the whole study: After vaccination, substantial breadth of spike-specific CD8+ and CD4+ T cell responses was reported. Vaccine and placebo recipients had similar non-spike TCR breadth, a finding consistent with the vaccine containing only spike. The study was not powered for comparison of responses between vaccine doses or regimens. It was noted by the authors that total T cell responses may have been underestimated by the TCR breadth and depth analyses. Higher spike-specific TCR breadth was observed in Ad26.COV2.S recipients than in placebo recipients (P = 0.0014).

This clone has just a few counts. Its antigen target is currently unknown. No base qualities exist here, and no much larger clone lies one base off it. The germline V gene encodes CDR1 SNHLY and CDR2 FYNNEI. V and J are truncated by 3 bases and 8 bases respectively, leaving an intervening sequence of 13 bases. The CDR3 starts with the cysteine, ends with the phenylalanine, and has 13 residues. CDR3 DNA only is kept here, 39 bases in frame from base 1. What this sample's treatment or condition label stands for: 19 received Ad26.COV2.S at low or high dose, single or two shots; about 5 received placebo; per-sample allocation not given. For vaccine and placebo recipients, the sequenced repertoires came from samples collected on day 63 after the first injection. Between 29 July and 7 August 2020, Cohort 1b enrolled some 25 adults aged 18-55 years at one site in Boston, USA. As a vaccine, Ad26.COV2.S was a replication-incompetent adenovirus type 26 vector that expressed a prefusion-stabilized SARS-CoV-2 spike protein derived from the original Wuhan strain.

The immunoSEQ Assay was used to sequence TCRbeta CDR3 regions. After extraction, genomic DNA underwent amplification by bias-controlled multiplex PCR, followed by high-throughput sequencing. The authors' analysis ran thus. To quantify the absolute abundance of every unique TCRbeta CDR3 region, sequences were collapsed and filtered. T cell fraction was estimated by normalizing TCRbeta template counts to usable DNA, which was measured by amplifying reference genes present in all nucleated cells. Repertoire TCRs were annotated as SARS-CoV-2-specific when V gene, CDR3 amino acid sequence and J gene were exactly matched to a known reactive TCR set. The reference SARS-CoV-2 TCR set was derived from MIRA and filtered for enrichment in COVID-19-positive ImmuneCODE repertoires, a step that removed public or cross-reactive TCRs. Using the MIRA antigens, annotated TCRs were further analysed by specific ORF or by position within an ORF. Depth was the summed frequency of annotated unique rearrangements, while breadth was defined as annotated unique rearrangements over total unique productive rearrangements. TCR breadth was compared between groups using two-sided Wilcoxon rank-sum tests. TCRdb obtained this table from immuneACCESS and retained in-frame rearrangements with V and J assigned. These tables miss some clones; where compared with another copy, unresolved V genes account for less than half of the shortfall, and the remainder is unexplained. From that table come the V and J calls and clone size; the DNA was used to work out D and trimming. In this sample the table shows about 680,000 clones, 80% to 90% of which occur a single time. Of the sample, 1.5% falls within the top ten clones.

The chain is made from TRBV2 and TRBJ1-2, with no reliable assignment of the D segment. The clonotype originates from a person between 18 and 65 years old who received the Ad26.COV2.S COVID-19 vaccine or a placebo. The sequenced sample was peripheral blood, obtained in a trial of Ad26.COV2.S vaccine versus placebo. The sequence in DNA is TGTGCCAGCAGTGATCAAGGTCCGAGAGGCTACACCTTC. This gives the protein CASSDQGPRGYTF.